The source of this TCR beta chain is a study of CD4 T cells in relation to SARS-CoV-2 and coronaviruses. Study-wide results and caveats: Crossreactive clones expanded significantly less to SARS-CoV-2 than monoreactive clones.

The ends lost 3 bases at V and 2 bases at J; junction bases unmatched: 2. This CDR3 spans 14 amino acids. Germline loops: CDR1 SGHRS, CDR2 YFSETQ. Unexposed donor CD4+ T cells date from 2011-2018, before the COVID-19 pandemic. CD4+ T cells were isolated from the cells after more than 8 days of culture. Testing used SARS-CoV-2 S/N and four cold-coronavirus spikes on unexposed-donor CD4+ T cells, cells permitting. Half the medium was replaced with IL-2 medium on days 3 and 7. Of note for this clone: No antigen is known for it.

This table comes from immunoSEQ multiplex PCR, and its TCRdb copy is limited to in-frame clones, with some not included. Of 20,000 to 25,000 clones listed, roughly 80% are singletons. This chain uses TRBV5-1 with TRBJ1-1, with 9 bases that match TRBD1. The receptor was isolated from a human donor in good health. Sequenced: CD4+ T cells from PBMCs, cultured in vitro. CDR3 coding DNA: TGCGCCAGCAGCTCGGGACAGGGCAACACTGAAGCTTTCTTT. Its translation: CASSSGQGNTEAFF.